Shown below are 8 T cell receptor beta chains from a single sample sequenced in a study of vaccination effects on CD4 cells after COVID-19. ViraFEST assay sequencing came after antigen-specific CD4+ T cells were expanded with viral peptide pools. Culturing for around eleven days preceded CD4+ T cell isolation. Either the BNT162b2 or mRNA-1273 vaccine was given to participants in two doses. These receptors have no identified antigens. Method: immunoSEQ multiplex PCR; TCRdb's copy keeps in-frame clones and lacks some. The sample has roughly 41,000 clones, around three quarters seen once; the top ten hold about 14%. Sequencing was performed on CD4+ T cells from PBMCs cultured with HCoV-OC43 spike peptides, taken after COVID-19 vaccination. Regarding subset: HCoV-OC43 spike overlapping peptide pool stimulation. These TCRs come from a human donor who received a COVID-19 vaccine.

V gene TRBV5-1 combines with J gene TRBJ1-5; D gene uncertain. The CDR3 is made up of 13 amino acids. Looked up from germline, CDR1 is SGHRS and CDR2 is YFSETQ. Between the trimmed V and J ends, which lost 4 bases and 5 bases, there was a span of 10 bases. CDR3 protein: CASSPEGDQPQHF. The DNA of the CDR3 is TGCGCCAGCAGCCCCGAGGGTGATCAGCCCCAGCATTTT.

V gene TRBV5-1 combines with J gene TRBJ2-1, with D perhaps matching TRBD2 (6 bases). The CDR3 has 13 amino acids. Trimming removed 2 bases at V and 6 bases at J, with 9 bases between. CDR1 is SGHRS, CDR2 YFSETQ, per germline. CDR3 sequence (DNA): TGCGCCAGCAGCTTCGTAGCGGTCAATGAGCAGTTCTTC. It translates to CASSFVAVNEQFF.

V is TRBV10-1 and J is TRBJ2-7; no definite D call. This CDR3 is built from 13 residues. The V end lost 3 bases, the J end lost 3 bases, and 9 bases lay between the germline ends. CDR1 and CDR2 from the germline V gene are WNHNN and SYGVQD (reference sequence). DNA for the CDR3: TGCGCCAGCAGTGACTTGAATCGCTACGAGCAGTACTTC. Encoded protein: CASSDLNRYEQYF.

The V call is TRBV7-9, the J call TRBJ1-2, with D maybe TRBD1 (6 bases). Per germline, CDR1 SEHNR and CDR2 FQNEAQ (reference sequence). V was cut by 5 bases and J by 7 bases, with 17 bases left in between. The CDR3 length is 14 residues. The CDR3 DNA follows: TGTGCCAGCAGCAAGGGGGGCGCCTTGGGTGGCTACACCTTC. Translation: CASSKGGALGGYTF.

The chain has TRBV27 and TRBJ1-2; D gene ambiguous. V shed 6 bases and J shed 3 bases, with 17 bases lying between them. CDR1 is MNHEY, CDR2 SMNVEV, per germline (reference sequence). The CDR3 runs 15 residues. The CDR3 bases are TGTGCCAGCAGGAAACATGACGTCCGGGACTATGGCTACACCTTC. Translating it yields CASRKHDVRDYGYTF.

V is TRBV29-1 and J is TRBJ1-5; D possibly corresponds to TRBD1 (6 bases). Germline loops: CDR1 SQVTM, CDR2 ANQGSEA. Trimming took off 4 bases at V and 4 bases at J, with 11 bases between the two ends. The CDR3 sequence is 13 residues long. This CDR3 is CSVGGQGNQPQHF. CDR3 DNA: TGCAGCGTTGGCGGGCAGGGGAATCAGCCCCAGCATTTT.

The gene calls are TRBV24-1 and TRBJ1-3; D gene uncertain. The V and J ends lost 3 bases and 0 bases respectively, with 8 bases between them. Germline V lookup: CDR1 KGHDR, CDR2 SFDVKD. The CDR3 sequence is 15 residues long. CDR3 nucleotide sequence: TGTGCCACCAGTGATCCCGGGAGCTCTGGAAACACCATATATTTT. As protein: CATSDPGSSGNTIYF.

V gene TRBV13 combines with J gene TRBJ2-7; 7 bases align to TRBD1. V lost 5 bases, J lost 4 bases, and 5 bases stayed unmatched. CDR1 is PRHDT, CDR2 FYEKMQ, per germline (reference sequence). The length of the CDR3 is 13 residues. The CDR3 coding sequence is TGTGCCAGCAGCAAAGGGACAGTTTACGAGCAGTACTTC. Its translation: CASSKGTVYEQYF.